The entry below describes one T cell receptor (beta chain). Antigen specificity is unknown. Time point: week 23, last vaccination. The study gave 300 ug of mutant IDH1 20-mer peptide per vaccine dose, with topical imiquimod. The donor cohort comprised cases of new WHO grade 3 or 4 IDH1-mutant, ATRX-lost astrocytoma. The data originate from a study of a mutant IDH1 vaccine in newly diagnosed glioma. As for the study in general: Patients were started on vaccination 4-6 weeks after radiotherapy alone, or with temozolomide cycles. Patients previously underwent radiotherapy, temozolomide, or both, and most underwent both. General observations from the study: The study observed vaccine-induced immune responses in 90% to 95% of patients.

CDR3 length equals 16 residues. In germline, CDR1 is MRHNA, CDR2 SNTAGT. Trimming cost V 0 bases and J 2 bases; bases outside gene matches: 1. TCRdb keeps only in-frame clones here, not all; method: immunoSEQ multiplex PCR. The data hold 41,000 or so clones, with more than 60% observed a single time. Sequences were derived from PBMCs, sampled from a glioma patient whose treatment included an IDH1 peptide vaccine. The sequence derives from a woman between 40 and 50 years old with glioma. Some clones in this sample may be carry-over from other donors' samples. V usage is TRBV6-4 and J usage is TRBJ2-6; 7 bases are a match to TRBD1. CDR3 nucleotides: TGTGCCAGCAGTGACTCAGGGGGCGCTGGGGCCAACGTCCTGACTTTC. This sequence encodes CASSDSGGAGANVLTF.